This TCR beta chain was retrieved from a study of Graves' ophthalmopathy and Graves' hyperthyroidism. The term stable hyperthyroidism indicated an absence of ophthalmopathy within 18 months of follow-up. Aged 18 to 65, hyperthyroidism patients had new diagnoses of under 2 months' duration. RNA transcripts were the template, and TCR beta CDR3 regions were amplified from them. An initial RT-PCR round employing HTBI primers preceded a second-round multiplex PCR. Each CDR3 protein is one row after TCRdb ran MiXCR on the multiplex PCR reads. Of hundreds of thousands of distinct CDR3 sequences in the sample, about 20% were seen once. Study-wide results and caveats: Blood also harbored most expanded thyroid clonotypes above 0.001 frequency. The model predicted ophthalmopathy progression with over 60% sensitivity and around 72% specificity.

After removal of 6 bases from V and 0 bases from J, the junction contained 8 bases not matched to a gene. The CDR3 length is 14 residues. Germline V lookup: CDR1 DFQATT, CDR2 SNEGSKA (reference sequence). Details on this clonotype: What it binds is not known.

V is TRBV20-1 and J is TRBJ2-7, with 7 bases fitting TRBD2. Sequencing was performed on peripheral blood. The receptor was derived from a woman between 18 and 29 years old with stable Graves' hyperthyroidism. Some clones in this sample may be carry-over from other donors' samples. The CDR3 sequence is CSAQRDLYSYEQYF. CDR3 coding DNA: TGCAGTGCGCAGCGGGACTTATACTCCTACGAGCAGTACTTC.